The 15 T cell receptor beta chains presented below share a single source sample, sequenced in a study of technical replicates of blood from a handful of donors. Produced via immunoSEQ multiplex PCR; TCRdb's table is partial and in-frame only. Of some 85,000 clones in the sample, just under 95% are singletons; the top ten hold 0.39%. Sequences were obtained from T cells isolated from PBMCs. These receptors were obtained from a human donor in good health.

The chain combines TRBV9 with TRBJ2-2; D may be TRBD1 (5 bases). This CDR3 region has 14 residues. V was pared by 1 base and J by 1 base, with 5 bases between. Germline V gene data show CDR1 as SGDLS and CDR2 as YYNGEE. The CDR3 is CASSVTGNTGELFF. CDR3 in DNA: TGTGCCAGCAGCGTAACAGGGAACACCGGGGAGCTGTTTTTT.

V is TRBV9 and J is TRBJ2-7; no reliable D call. V lost 0 bases, J lost 4 bases, and 8 bases lay in between. Germline CDR1 reads SGDLS; CDR2 reads YYNGEE. The CDR3 totals 13 residues. DNA for the CDR3: TGTGCCAGCAGCGTAGATGAGTCATACGAGCAGTACTTC. Translated: CASSVDESYEQYF. The full variable domain, in which reference TRBV9 and TRBJ2-7 provide the parts outside the CDR3, is DSGVTQTPKHLITATGQRVTLRCSPRSGDLSVYWYQQSLDQGLQFLIQYYNGEERAKGNILERFSAQQFPDLHSELNLSSLELGDSALYFCASSVDESYEQYFGPGTRLTVT.

The V and J genes are TRBV2 and TRBJ2-7, with TRBD1 matching 7 bases. The germline V gene has CDR1 SNHLY and CDR2 FYNNEI. This CDR3 is built from 14 residues. Losses at the gene ends were 6 bases for V and 3 bases for J; bases not matched to a gene: 8. CDR3 coding DNA: TGTGCCAGCAGGGGGACCCGGGACAGCTACGAGCAGTACTTC. Protein: CASRGTRDSYEQYF. The complete variable domain, with remaining parts taken from reference TRBV2 and TRBJ2-7, reads EPEVTQTPSHQVTQMGQEVILRCVPISNHLYFYWYRQILGQKVEFLVSFYNNEISEKSEIFDDQFSVERPDGSNFTLKIRSTKLEDSAMYFCASRGTRDSYEQYFGPGTRLTVT.

The CDR3 nucleotides read TGCGCCAGCAGCCCGACAAGAAACTATGGCTACACCTTC. Its translation: CASSPTRNYGYTF. This sequence joins TRBV4-3 and TRBJ1-2; D not certain. CDR1 and CDR2 (germline): LGHNA, YSLEER. CDR3 length equals 13 residues. Trimming removed 4 bases at V and 2 bases at J, with 8 bases between.

V gene TRBV7-9 combines with J gene TRBJ2-3; D call uncertain. Germline lookup yields CDR1 SEHNR and CDR2 FQNEAQ (reference sequence). The CDR3 has 14 residues. The V gene lost 1 base and the J gene lost 6 bases, with 11 bases spanning the gap. The CDR3 sequence: CASSLGIVRDTQYF. CDR3 DNA: TGTGCCAGCAGCTTAGGCATAGTGAGGGATACGCAGTATTTT.

This clone has only a few counts. The V and J genes are TRBV27 and TRBJ1-2, with D perhaps TRBD1 (6 bases). The CDR3 extends over 14 amino acids. The V end lost 6 bases, the J end lost 6 bases, and 17 bases lay between the germline ends. Germline V gene sequence: CDR1 MNHEY, CDR2 SMNVEV (reference sequence). CDR3 loop: CASSPLGGADGYTF. In DNA, the CDR3 is TGTGCCAGCAGCCCTCTCGGGGGGGCGGATGGCTACACCTTC.

This chain connects TRBV9 to TRBJ2-3; D may be TRBD1 (5 bases). V was shortened by 3 bases and J by 4 bases, with 12 bases between the two germline ends. The germline V gene encodes CDR1 SGDLS and CDR2 YYNGEE. The CDR3 has 14 residues. For the CDR3, the DNA is TGTGCCAGCAGCGCCTCGGACACTGCAGATACGCAGTATTTT. It is translated as CASSASDTADTQYF.

V gene TRBV4-1 combines with J gene TRBJ1-5; no firm D call. V was cut by 2 bases and J by 8 bases, with 10 bases left in between. The CDR3 is 13 residues long. Germline loops: CDR1 MGHRA, CDR2 YSYEKL. This CDR3 is CASSQRPTEPQHF. The CDR3 DNA sequence: TGCGCCAGCAGCCAACGTCCCACAGAGCCCCAGCATTTT.

The rearrangement uses TRBV18 and TRBJ1-2; perhaps TRBD1 as D (6 bases). The CDR3 sequence is 17 residues long. Trimming removed 0 bases from V and 2 bases from J, with 16 bases in between. Per the germline V gene, CDR1 is KGHSH and CDR2 is LQKENI. CDR3: CASSPPAGVGENYGYTF. The CDR3, as DNA: TGTGCCAGCTCACCACCGGCAGGGGTAGGTGAGAACTATGGCTACACCTTC.

The rearrangement links TRBV9 to TRBJ2-7, with D perhaps TRBD2 (6 bases). CDR1 and CDR2 from the germline V gene are SGDLS and YYNGEE. The CDR3 has 15 amino acids. The germline V and J ends were trimmed by 0 bases and 3 bases, with 13 bases remaining between them. CDR3 nucleotide sequence: TGTGCCAGCAGCGTAGGGGAACTAGCAGTCTACGAGCAGTACTTC. This gives the protein CASSVGELAVYEQYF. The complete variable domain, with remaining parts taken from reference TRBV9 and TRBJ2-7, reads DSGVTQTPKHLITATGQRVTLRCSPRSGDLSVYWYQQSLDQGLQFLIQYYNGEERAKGNILERFSAQQFPDLHSELNLSSLELGDSALYFCASSVGELAVYEQYFGPGTRLTVT.

As concerns this clone: The junction differs from germline at one of its ends, possibly a read error. This rearrangement joins TRBV7-7 to TRBJ2-3, with 9 bases that match TRBD2. Germline CDR1 is SSHAT and CDR2 is FNYEAQ (reference sequence). CDR3 length equals 15 residues. Written as DNA, the CDR3 is TGTGCTAGCAGCTTAGGCCTAGCGGGGACAGATACGCAGTATTTT. This gives the protein CASSLGLAGTDTQYF.

The chain combines TRBV9 with TRBJ1-1; D is unresolved. Germline CDR1 reads SGDLS; CDR2 reads YYNGEE. CDR3 length equals 13 residues. Trimming took off 0 bases at V and 4 bases at J, with 7 bases between the two ends. CDR3 in DNA: TGTGCCAGCAGCGTAGAATGGCTCACTGAAGCTTTCTTT. Protein sequence: CASSVEWLTEAFF.

The chain carries TRBV6-5 and TRBJ2-5, with 8 bases aligning to TRBD1. Germline V CDR1 and CDR2: MNHEY, SVGAGI. The CDR3 runs to 15 residues. V shed 2 bases, J shed 0 bases, and the junction held 2 bases outside the gene matches. The CDR3 region has the DNA TGTGCCAGCAGTTACCAGACAGGGGACCAAGAGACCCAGTACTTC. Amino acids: CASSYQTGDQETQYF.

The chain carries TRBV5-8 and TRBJ1-2, with TRBD1 matching over 9 bases. This CDR3 region has 14 residues. Trimming took 4 bases from V and 2 from J; bases not matched to a gene: 3. Germline lookup yields CDR1 SGHTS and CDR2 YDEGEE. As DNA, the CDR3 is TGTGCCAGCAGCGATGGACAGGGGAACTATGGCTACACCTTC. This sequence encodes CASSDGQGNYGYTF.

The chain recombines TRBV6-1 with TRBJ2-7, with 10 bases that match TRBD1. This CDR3 is built from 15 residues. The germline V gene has CDR1 MNHNS and CDR2 SASEGT. V was pared by 6 bases and J by 5 bases, with 10 bases of the junction left unmatched. In nucleotides, the CDR3 is TGTGCCAGCAGGGACCATTTCGGGACAGGGGACGAGCAGTACTTC. This codes for CASRDHFGTGDEQYF.